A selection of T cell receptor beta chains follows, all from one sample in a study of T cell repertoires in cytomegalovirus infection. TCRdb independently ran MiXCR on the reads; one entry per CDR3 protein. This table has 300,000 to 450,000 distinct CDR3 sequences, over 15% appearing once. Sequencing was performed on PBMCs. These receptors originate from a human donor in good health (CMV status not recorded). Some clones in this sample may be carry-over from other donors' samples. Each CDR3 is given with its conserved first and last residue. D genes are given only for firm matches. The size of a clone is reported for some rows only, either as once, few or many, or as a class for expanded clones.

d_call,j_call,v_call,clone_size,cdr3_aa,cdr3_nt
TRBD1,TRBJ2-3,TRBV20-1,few,CSAPATGGGYTQYF,TGCAGTGCTCCAGCGACAGGGGGCGGATATACGCAGTATTTT
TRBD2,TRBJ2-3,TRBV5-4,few,CASSFPPGTSGSGSTDTQYF,TGTGCCAGCAGCTTTCCGCCCGGGACTAGCGGGAGTGGCAGCACAGATACGCAGTATTTT
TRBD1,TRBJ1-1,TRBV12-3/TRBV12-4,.,CDSSFRDREEAFF,TGTGACAGCAGTTTCCGGGACAGGGAGGAAGCTTTCTTT
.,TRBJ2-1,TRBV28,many,CASSLPRLPPNEQFF,TGTGCCAGCAGTTTACCAAGGCTACCACCCAATGAGCAGTTCTTC
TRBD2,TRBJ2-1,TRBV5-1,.,CASSAGTSASYNEQFF,TGCGCCAGCAGCGCCGGGACTAGCGCGTCCTACAATGAGCAGTTCTTC
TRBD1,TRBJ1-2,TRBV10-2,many,CASSPGQGAYGYTF,TGCGCCAGCAGCCCGGGACAGGGGGCTTATGGCTACACCTTC
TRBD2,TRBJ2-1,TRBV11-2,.,CASSSQDLAGGPLNEQFF,TGTGCCAGCAGCTCCCAAGATCTAGCGGGGGGGCCCCTCAATGAGCAGTTCTTC
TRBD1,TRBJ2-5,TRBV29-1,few,CSVETDRGRRETQYF,TGCAGCGTCGAAACGGACAGGGGGCGACGAGAGACCCAGTACTTC
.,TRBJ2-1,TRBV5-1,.,CASSLASTSTEQFF,TGCGCCAGCAGCTTGGCCTCAACTAGCACTGAGCAGTTCTTC
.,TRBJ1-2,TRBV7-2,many,CASSLGTAPGYGYTF,TGTGCCAGCAGTCTCGGTACGGCCCCGGGCTATGGCTACACCTTC
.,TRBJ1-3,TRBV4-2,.,CASSPLQGSSGNTIYF,TGTGCCAGCAGCCCCCTACAGGGTTCATCTGGAAACACCATATATTTT
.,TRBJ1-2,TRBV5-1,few,CASSLEGRTNYGYTF,TGCGCCAGCAGCTTGGAGGGCAGGACTAACTATGGCTACACCTTC
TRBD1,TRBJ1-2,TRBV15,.,CATSRERQGNYGYTF,TGTGCCACCAGCAGAGAGCGACAGGGCAACTATGGCTACACCTTC
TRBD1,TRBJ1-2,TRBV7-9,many,CASSLDRAAAGYTF,TGTGCCAGCAGCCTCGACAGGGCTGCCGCTGGCTACACCTTC
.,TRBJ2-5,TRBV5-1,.,CASSLSTGLYRETQYF,TGCGCCAGCAGCTTGAGTACCGGATTGTACCGGGAGACCCAGTACTTC
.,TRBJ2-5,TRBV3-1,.,CASSRGSAQETQYF,TGTGCCAGCAGCCGCGGCAGCGCCCAAGAGACCCAGTACTTC
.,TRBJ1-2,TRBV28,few,CASSYPTEYGYTF,TGTGCCAGCAGCTACCCAACAGAATATGGCTACACCTTC
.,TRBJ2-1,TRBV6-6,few,CASSYGGAGSYNEQFF,TGTGCCAGCAGTTACGGTGGGGCGGGATCCTACAATGAGCAGTTCTTC
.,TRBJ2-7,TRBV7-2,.,CASSLVSTINRGSYEQYF,TGTGCCAGCAGCTTAGTGTCAACCATAAATAGGGGATCCTACGAGCAGTACTTC
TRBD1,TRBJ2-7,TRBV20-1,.,CSARSGQAHTYEQYF,TGCAGTGCTAGATCCGGACAGGCCCACACCTACGAGCAGTACTTC
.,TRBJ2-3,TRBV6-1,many,CASSDSAGAPLDTQYF,TGTGCCAGCAGTGACTCGGCAGGGGCCCCTCTAGATACGCAGTATTTT
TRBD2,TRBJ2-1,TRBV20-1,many,CSAALAGYNEQFF,TGCAGTGCAGCACTAGCGGGGTACAATGAGCAGTTCTTC
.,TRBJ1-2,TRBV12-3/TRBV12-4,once,CASSRLDSSGYTF,TGTGCCAGCAGTCGCCTGGACAGTAGCGGCTACACCTTC
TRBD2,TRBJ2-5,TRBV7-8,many,CASSFDWAGGFRETQYF,TGTGCCAGCAGCTTTGATTGGGCGGGAGGTTTCAGGGAGACCCAGTACTTC
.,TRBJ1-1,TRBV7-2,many,CASSLPQGEAFF,TGTGCCAGCAGCCTGCCCCAGGGAGAGGCTTTCTTT
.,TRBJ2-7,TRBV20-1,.,CSARDPNGGRYEQYF,TGCAGTGCTAGAGATCCCAATGGTGGCCGCTACGAGCAGTACTTC
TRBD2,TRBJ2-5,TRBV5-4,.,CATNSGGGEETQYF,TGTGCCACCAATTCCGGCGGGGGTGAAGAGACCCAGTACTTC
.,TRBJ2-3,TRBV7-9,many,CASSSTLGPNTQYF,TGTGCCAGCAGCTCGACCCTTGGACCCAATACGCAGTATTTT
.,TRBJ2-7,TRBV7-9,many,CASSFGGESYEQYF,TGTGCCAGCAGCTTCGGCGGGGAGTCCTACGAGCAGTACTTC